Below, 25 T cell receptor beta chains from the same sample are listed, as sequenced in a study of blood T cell repertoires in COVID-19. Some clones are missing from TCRdb's copy, which holds only in-frame ones; the method was immunoSEQ multiplex PCR. The table has 200,000 to 250,000 clones, 65% to 90% seen once. Material for sequencing was peripheral blood. The receptors stem from a man at least 80 years old with acute or convalescent COVID-19.

This sequence joins TRBV5-4 and TRBJ1-6; the D is unclear. V was shortened by 0 bases and J by 8 bases, with 6 bases between the two germline ends. The germline gives CDR1 SGHNT, CDR2 YYREEE (reference sequence). This CDR3 comprises 13 residues. The chain's CDR3 is CASSLVRDSPLHF. The CDR3 nucleotides are TGTGCCAGCAGCTTGGTTCGGGATTCACCCCTCCACTTT.

The chain is built from TRBV2 and TRBJ2-2, with D possibly matching TRBD1 (6 bases). V was clipped by 7 bases and J by 1 base, with 19 bases between them. Germline CDR1 reads SNHLY; CDR2 reads FYNNEI. The CDR3 totals 17 residues. The CDR3 nucleotides read TGTGCCAGCACCAAACCAGGCGGACAGTTGAACACCGGGGAGCTGTTTTTT. This translates into CASTKPGGQLNTGELFF.

The gene calls are TRBV3-1 (or the pseudogene TRBV3-2) and TRBJ2-5; tentatively, D is TRBD2 (6 bases). V lost 1 base to trimming and J lost 7 bases, with 19 bases between them. The CDR3 spans 16 residues. Germline V CDR1 and CDR2: LGHDT, YNNKEL (reference sequence). CDR3: CASSQGGGIGPGTQYF. For the CDR3, the DNA is TGTGCCAGCAGCCAAGGTGGCGGGATTGGCCCCGGGACCCAGTACTTC.

Concerning this clone: In this CDR3 the conserved last residue, phenylalanine or tryptophan, is missing, so a read error is likely. It is unclear where the CDR3 begins or ends on the DNA, so no DNA is shown, and the CDR3 is as TCRdb lists it. The chain is built from TRBV11-3 and TRBJ1-1; the table gives TRBD1 as D, unverified against the DNA. The CDR3 contains 10 residues when both ends are counted. Germline V CDR1 and CDR2: SGHNT, YENEEA. This CDR3 is CASSFDKTGK.

V is TRBV11-2 and J is TRBJ2-2, with TRBD1 matching 8 bases. The CDR3 loop spans 15 amino acids. The trim removed 1 base at V and 5 bases at J, leaving 3 bases unmatched. Germline lookup yields CDR1 SGHAT and CDR2 FQNNGV. The CDR3 is CASSLVRQGTGELFF. The CDR3 nucleotides are TGTGCCAGCAGCTTAGTTCGACAGGGGACCGGGGAGCTGTTTTTT.

This rearrangement joins TRBV24-1 to TRBJ2-2; 8 bases align to TRBD2. The CDR3 runs to 17 residues. V lost 2 bases and J lost 4; bases outside the gene matches: 8. The germline CDR1 and CDR2 sequences are KGHDR and SFDVKD. DNA for the CDR3: TGTGCCACCAGTGATTCCCCGGGAGGGCCGAGCACCGGGGAGCTGTTTTTT. Translated: CATSDSPGGPSTGELFF.

The chain is built from TRBV5-1 and TRBJ1-1; 8 bases align to TRBD1. This CDR3 region has 14 residues. Germline V gene sequence: CDR1 SGHRS, CDR2 YFSETQ. The trim removed 0 bases at V and 6 bases at J, leaving 4 bases unmatched. Here the CDR3 reads CASSLDRGAAEAFF. CDR3 sequence (DNA): TGCGCCAGCAGCTTGGACAGGGGGGCTGCTGAAGCTTTCTTT. The full variable domain, rest sourced from reference TRBV5-1 and TRBJ1-1, is KAGVTQTPRYLIKTRGQQVTLSCSPISGHRSVSWYQQTPGQGLQFLFEYFSETQRNKGNFPGRFSGRQFSNSRSEMNVSTLELGDSALYLCASSLDRGAAEAFFGQGTRLTVV.

The CDR3 sequence is CASSPRSSSGSYYNEQFF. The CDR3 DNA sequence: TGTGCCAGCTCACCACGGTCGTCTAGCGGGAGTTACTACAATGAGCAGTTCTTC. V gene TRBV18 combines with J gene TRBJ2-1; 10 bases line up with TRBD2. The junction had 9 bases not matched to a gene; V was cut back by 1 base and J by 3 bases. The CDR3 spans 18 residues. From germline, CDR1 is KGHSH and CDR2 LQKENI.

The CDR3 bases are TGTGCCAGCAGCAATAGAGGGACTAGCGGGATCCGATTCAAAAACGAGCAGTACTTC. Amino acids: CASSNRGTSGIRFKNEQYF. The chain has TRBV21-1 and TRBJ2-7; the table's D call TRBD2 went unverified against the DNA. TRBV21-1 is reported as a pseudogene. The CDR3 consists of 19 residues.

The CDR3 nucleotides read TGCGCCAGCAGCCCTCTTTTTAATGAGCAGTTCTTC. This translates into CASSPLFNEQFF. V is TRBV5-1 and J is TRBJ2-1; no clear D. V was shortened by 4 bases and J by 7 bases, with 9 bases between the two germline ends. CDR3 size: 12 residues. Per the germline V gene, CDR1 is SGHRS and CDR2 is YFSETQ.

The DNA for the CDR3 is TGTGCCACCAGCCGAACCTCTAGCGTCGGTGAGCAGTTCTTC. Its translation: CATSRTSSVGEQFF. The genes are TRBV15 and TRBJ2-1; D might be TRBD2 (6 bases). This CDR3 has 14 amino acids. CDR1 is LNHNV and CDR2 is YYDKDF in the germline V gene (reference sequence). With 5 bases removed from V and 9 bases from J, the gap between germline ends came to 17 bases.

The chain joins TRBV27 to TRBJ1-6, with a possible D match to TRBD1 (5 bases). The CDR3 has 16 amino acids. From germline, CDR1 is MNHEY and CDR2 SMNVEV (reference sequence). V shed 7 bases and J shed 3 bases, with 16 bases lying between them. CDR3 coding DNA: TGTGCCAGCACCATGGAGCAGGGTGACTATAATTCACCCCTCCACTTT. Translation: CASTMEQGDYNSPLHF.

The chain employs TRBV11-2 and TRBJ2-1, with 7 bases lining up with TRBD1. The CDR3 is 13 amino acids. J lost 9 bases, V lost 5 bases, and 7 bases had no gene match. Germline V gives CDR1 SGHAT, CDR2 FQNNGV. The CDR3 nucleotides read TGTGCCAGCAGCCTGGGACAGCCGCGTGAGCAGTTCTTC. It codes for CASSLGQPREQFF.

J is TRBJ2-2 and V is TRBV7-9; 9 bases line up with TRBD2. This CDR3 contains 16 residues. The germline V gene has CDR1 SEHNR and CDR2 FQNEAQ (reference sequence). The V and J ends lost 6 bases and 5 bases, in that order; junction bases with no gene match: 10. Here the CDR3 DNA reads TGTGCCAGCAGACAGGCTAGCGGGATGGCGACCGGGGAGCTGTTTTTT. Translation: CASRQASGMATGELFF.

V is TRBV10-3 and J is TRBJ2-7; 10 positions match TRBD2. The V gene end was trimmed by 10 bases and the J gene end by 4 bases; junction bases not matched to a gene: 10. The CDR3 has 14 amino acids. In germline, CDR1 is ENHRY, CDR2 SYGVKD. The CDR3 DNA reads as TGTGCCACCGGGCGAACTAGCGGGATGTACGAGCAGTACGTC. This gives the protein CATGRTSGMYEQYV.

V and J are TRBV5-1 and TRBJ2-5, with TRBD1 as a possible D gene (6 bases). Germline V gene sequence: CDR1 SGHRS, CDR2 YFSETQ. The CDR3 has 15 residues. The germline V and J ends were trimmed by 7 bases and 5 bases, with 21 bases remaining between them. This CDR3 reads CASRDKGVPWETQYF. CDR3 coding DNA: TGCGCCAGCCGCGACAAGGGGGTGCCATGGGAGACCCAGTACTTC.

The genes are TRBV5-4 and TRBJ1-4; D gene ambiguous. The V end lost 0 bases, the J end lost 7 bases, and 13 bases lay between the germline ends. This CDR3 region has 15 residues. Germline values: CDR1 SGHNT, CDR2 YYREEE (reference sequence). Here the CDR3 DNA reads TGTGCCAGCAGCTTGGGGCGGAGGGCAGGTGAAAAACTGTTTTTT. Its translation is CASSLGRRAGEKLFF.

The V and J genes are TRBV2 and TRBJ1-2, with TRBD1 matching over 10 bases. The V gene's germline CDR1 is SNHLY and CDR2 FYNNEI. This CDR3 contains 16 residues. Trimming removed 4 bases from V and 1 base from J; junction bases left unmatched: 6. This CDR3 is CASSGGQGRFNYGYTF. As DNA, the CDR3 is TGTGCCAGCAGTGGGGGACAGGGGAGGTTTAACTATGGCTACACCTTC. The variable domain in full, with the rest retrieved from reference TRBV2 and TRBJ1-2, is EPEVTQTPSHQVTQMGQEVILRCVPISNHLYFYWYRQILGQKVEFLVSFYNNEISEKSEIFDDQFSVERPDGSNFTLKIRSTKLEDSAMYFCASSGGQGRFNYGYTFGSGTRLTVV.

V gene TRBV6-1 combines with J gene TRBJ2-3, with 9 bases that match TRBD2. The junction had 11 bases not matched to a gene; V was cut back by 4 bases and J by 6 bases. Germline CDR1 reads MNHNS; CDR2 reads SASEGT. There are 16 residues in the CDR3. This CDR3 is CASSGEPSGTLDTQYF. CDR3 nucleotides: TGTGCCAGCAGTGGTGAGCCTAGCGGGACTCTCGATACGCAGTATTTT.

The chain links TRBV5-4 to TRBJ2-7; TRBD2 is a possible D gene (6 bases). This CDR3 has 14 amino acids. The V and J ends lost 7 bases and 2 bases respectively, with 16 bases between them. Germline loops: CDR1 SGHNT, CDR2 YYREEE (reference sequence). The DNA of the CDR3 is TGTGCCAGCCGCCAGCGGGCCAACCCCTACGAGCAGTACGTC. It codes for CASRQRANPYEQYV.

The chain joins TRBV4-2 to TRBJ2-1; weak D call: TRBD2 (7 bases). CDR1 is LGHNA, CDR2 YNFKEQ, per germline. The CDR3 totals 16 residues. Trimming took 0 bases from V and 3 from J, leaving 12 bases between them. The CDR3 DNA is TGTGCCAGCAGCCAAGATTGGGGGGGCGGCTACAATGAGCAGTTCTTC. Translating it yields CASSQDWGGGYNEQFF.

The rearrangement links TRBV11-3 to TRBJ2-7; TRBD2 matches at 11 bases. CDR1 is SGHNT and CDR2 is YENEEA in the germline V gene. This CDR3 comprises 14 residues. The junction had 2 bases not matched to a gene; V was cut back by 4 bases and J by 3 bases. The CDR3 coding sequence is TGTGCCAGCAGCTCTACTAGCGGGAGCTACGAGCAGTACTTC. It codes for CASSSTSGSYEQYF.

The gene calls are TRBV5-1 and TRBJ2-3; possible D gene TRBD1, 5 bases. The CDR3 covers 15 residues. Trimming stripped 2 bases from V and 2 bases from J, with 12 bases between. CDR1 is SGHRS and CDR2 is YFSETQ in the germline V gene. The CDR3 loop is CASSLQEKYTDTQYF. CDR3 sequence (DNA): TGCGCCAGCAGCTTACAGGAGAAATACACAGATACGCAGTATTTT. The full variable domain, its missing parts supplied by reference TRBV5-1 and TRBJ2-3, is KAGVTQTPRYLIKTRGQQVTLSCSPISGHRSVSWYQQTPGQGLQFLFEYFSETQRNKGNFPGRFSGRQFSNSRSEMNVSTLELGDSALYLCASSLQEKYTDTQYFGPGTRLTVL.

This chain's CDR3 is CSVERTRDTEAFF. The CDR3 coding sequence is TGCAGCGTTGAACGAACCCGGGACACTGAAGCTTTCTTT. V and J are TRBV29-1 and TRBJ1-1; D unresolved. CDR3 size: 13 residues. Trimming stripped 2 bases from V and 3 bases from J, with 10 bases between. CDR1 is SQVTM, CDR2 ANQGSEA, per germline.

The chain carries TRBV5-1 and TRBJ2-7; possibly TRBD2 for D (7 bases). The CDR3 loop spans 14 amino acids. V lost 5 bases and J lost 1, with 13 bases in between. Germline V gene data show CDR1 as SGHRS and CDR2 as YFSETQ. The CDR3 region has the DNA TGCGCCAGCAGTGAGGGAGGGGGTTCCTACGAGCAGTACTTC. Protein: CASSEGGGSYEQYF.